The T cell receptor beta chain described here comes from a study of CD8+ T cells in alopecia areata. Study results and limitations: Researchers reported that TCR sharing among patients proved less clear than in mice, possibly HLA-linked.

cDNA prepared by RNA extraction and subsequent reverse transcription served as the template for sequencing. The data were produced by immunoSEQ multiplex PCR, yet TCRdb's version contains in-frame clones alone and is incomplete. Of under 65,000 clones detected, 44% appear once; the ten largest clones hold about 51%. Samples from alopecia areata patients were lesional scalp punch biopsies and peripheral blood. Germline CDR1 MDHEN, CDR2 SYDVKM. CDR3 length: 15 residues. V was pared by 4 bases and J by 1 base, with 7 bases of the junction left unmatched. This clone was detected only a few times. Its cognate antigen is unknown.

The chain carries TRBV28 and TRBJ2-7, with 7 bases matching TRBD1. This TCR derives from a human donor with alopecia areata. The sample was NKG2D-low CD8+ T cells sorted from blood. The CDR3, as DNA: TGTGCCAGCAGTTCCCGGGACAGTTTTTCCTACGAGCAGTACTTC. The encoded protein is CASSSRDSFSYEQYF.